The subject of this entry is one T cell receptor beta chain. This clonotype was counted many times. The antigen it recognizes is unknown. There are no base qualities to consult, and no much larger clone falls within one base. The sample is drawn from a study of T cells after yellow fever vaccination (dated by TCRdb to about 2019). About the investigation overall: Libraries from fractions with low cell numbers were prepared with the SMART-Seq v4 Ultra Low Input RNA kit. Bulk TCR alpha and beta repertoires were sequenced longitudinally to track T-cell clones before and after primary and booster YFV17D yellow fever vaccination. Blood samples were taken at several timepoints before and after primary and secondary immunization, and bulk PBMC replicates and cell subsets were isolated. Two healthy male donors, one aged 18 to 29 and one aged 30 to 40 years, made up the cohort. Beyond this particular receptor, the publication reports: FACS-sorted repertoires could contain abundant contaminating clonotypes from the bulk population, so computational filtering was required. A small fraction of clonotypes appeared in both the CD4 and CD8 compartments, likely as a result of convergent recombination. The secondary T-cell response was found to be weaker but faster than the primary response, with a peak reached on day 5 rather than on day 15. The study included only two donors, which limits how far the findings can be generalized. Most clones expanded after primary vaccination (about 95% of CD4 and roughly 90% of CD8) were re-detected after the booster, suggesting that broad memory maintenance occurred.

Looking up the germline V gene yields CDR1 MNHEY and CDR2 SVGAGI. V is shortened by 7 bases, J by 3 bases, and the region joining them spans 18 bases. The CDR3 measures 16 amino acids from cysteine to phenylalanine. Only the CDR3 DNA stays, 48 bases, in frame from base 1. Instrument on record: Illumina NovaSeq 6000. TCR cDNA was synthesized by 5'RACE template switching, which introduced a universal primer site and unique molecular identifiers. Priming of cDNA synthesis was performed from both the TCR alpha and TCR beta constant segments. Library amplification used two PCR steps, and the second PCR step added sample barcodes and sequencing adapters. Sequencing of the libraries was done on either Illumina HiSeq 2500 (2x100 bp) or NovaSeq (2x150 bp). Regarding the original processing steps: Reads were demultiplexed and collapsed into UMI consensus sequences with MIGEC, and V(D)J alignment was performed with MiXCR. Vaccine-responding clonotypes were defined with edgeR using replicate PBMC samples, requiring FDR below 0.01 and a log2 fold change above 5 up to day 15. Each bulk clonotype received a CD4 or CD8 identity based on whether the sequenced CD4 or CD8 repertoire contained that clonotype at higher abundance. TCRdb's own reprocessing of the public reads used fastp at Q25 and MiXCR and kept productive beta chains. Each CDR3 protein appears once, grouped with its most common genes and DNA. The authors' filters were not applied to this entry. In this sample the table shows a few hundred thousand distinct CDR3 sequences, around 3.6% of which occur a single time. The top ten clonotypes cover roughly a quarter of the sample.

This specimen's treatment or condition label, per the study, means: live attenuated yellow fever vaccine strain. At each blood-draw timepoint, two biological replicates of bulk PBMCs were obtained. PBMCs were isolated from peripheral blood using a standard Ficoll-Paque protocol. TriZol was used to extract RNA from bulk PBMCs, CD4 and CD8 fractions, and dextramer-positive and dextramer-negative fractions. The specimen was PBMCs, collected on the day of the yellow fever booster vaccination. This sequence originates from a young man who received the YFV17D yellow fever vaccine. The V and J genes are TRBV6-5 and TRBJ2-2; matching of 6 bases hints at TRBD1 as the D gene. The CDR3 sequence is CASILSGQPYTGELFF. At the DNA level, the sequence is TGTGCCAGCATTCTGAGCGGACAGCCCTACACCGGGGAGCTGTTTTTT.